This T cell receptor (beta chain) was sequenced during a study of blood T cells in healthy people across ages. Primers used in a second PCR of roughly 7 to 12 cycles were a sample-barcoded 5' primer and a J-beta primer mix. TCRdb re-called the 5' RACE reads through MiXCR, storing one row per CDR3 protein. The sample lists more than 1,400,000 distinct CDR3 sequences; roughly 45% were seen once. V lost 4 bases to trimming and J lost 1 base, with 13 bases between them. CDR1 MRHNA and CDR2 SNTAGT come from the germline V gene. The CDR3 covers 15 residues. Sample: blood. The genes are TRBV6-4 and TRBJ1-1, with D tentatively TRBD1 (5 bases). This receptor was taken from a young woman in good health. The CDR3 nucleotides read TGTGCCAGCAGTGCCCAGGGATGGGGGAACACTGAAGCTTTCTTT. Its protein is CASSAQGWGNTEAFF.